This TCR beta chain was documented in a study of blood T cell repertoires in COVID-19. Across the whole study: The United States, Italy and Spain provided the acute and convalescent COVID-19 samples.

CDR1 is MDHEN and CDR2 is SYDVKM in the germline V gene. V lost 4 bases to trimming and J lost 3 bases; unmatched junction nucleotides: 3. The CDR3 covers 15 residues. In the study's own analysis: Reference gene primer amplification yielded estimated nucleated cell counts. Here immunoSEQ multiplex PCR was the method, and the copy in TCRdb shows in-frame clones only, minus some. The DNA was the basis for D and trimming; V, J and clone size are from that table. Of about 440,000 clones in the sample, 85% to 90% are singletons; the top ten hold around 4.5%. This chain joins TRBV28 and TRBJ2-6; 7 bases match TRBD1. The specimen sequenced was peripheral blood. The source of this sequence is a woman younger than 45 with acute or convalescent COVID-19. Written as DNA, the CDR3 is TGTGCCAGCAGTTACAGGGGTAGTGGGGCCAACGTCCTGACTTTC. Protein sequence: CASSYRGSGANVLTF.